What follows describes a single T cell receptor beta chain. Antigen specificity is unknown. The data were obtained in a study of T cell responses to AZD1222 COVID-19 vaccine. Data came from immunoSEQ multiplex PCR; TCRdb stores just in-frame clones and leaves some out. The profile shows over 50,000 clones, over 70% of them singletons. This CDR3 contains 13 residues. The ends were cut back, 6 bases at V and 6 bases at J, with 11 bases in the middle. Overall study results and limits: AZD1222 recipients seropositive at baseline numbered only five to seven. None of the repertoires were sampled until the peak T cell response had passed. Clonal diversity was possibly underestimated, and the donors were mostly white British, with more females. Among spike-specific TCRs, nearly half reportedly target unmutated variant regions.

The source material was peripheral blood, sampled on day 0 of AZD1222 vaccination. The source is an adult in good health. The chain uses TRBV12-3 or TRBV12-4 and TRBJ1-4; D ambiguous. The CDR3 protein is CASSRQRYEKLFF. CDR3 coding DNA: TGTGCCAGCAGCCGCCAAAGATATGAAAAACTGTTTTTT.